The next 22 T cell receptor beta chains were all read from a single sample in a study of yellow fever vaccine responses in identical twins. In TCRdb, the RT-PCR reads were re-called with MiXCR into one record per CDR3 protein. The table has approximately 10,000 distinct CDR3 sequences, more than 65% seen once; the top ten hold less than 8.5%. Sample: T cells from blood (PBMCs), unsorted or a sorted subset (not recorded which), taken before or after yellow fever vaccination (not recorded which). These receptors were obtained from a woman younger than 30 who received the yellow fever vaccine.

This sequence joins TRBV27 and TRBJ2-2; tentatively, D is TRBD1 (5 bases). This CDR3 spans 12 amino acids. V was clipped by 7 bases and J by 6 bases, with 9 bases between them. CDR1 and CDR2 (germline): MNHEY, SMNVEV (reference sequence). The DNA for the CDR3 is TGTGCCAGCAATCAGGGCGCCGGGGAGCTGTTTTTT. This encodes CASNQGAGELFF.

V and J are TRBV20-1 and TRBJ1-6, with D possibly being TRBD1 (6 bases). CDR1 and CDR2 (germline): DFQATT, SNEGSKA (reference sequence). V was shortened by 0 bases and J by 6 bases, with 12 bases between the two germline ends. The CDR3 has 15 amino acids. CDR3 in amino acids: CSARDKSGVNSPLHF. DNA of the CDR3: TGCAGTGCTAGAGATAAGTCAGGGGTTAATTCACCCCTCCACTTT.

CDR3 nucleotides: TGCAGCGTTGAAGGACAGGGTACCTACGAGCAGTACTTC. Protein sequence: CSVEGQGTYEQYF. The V call is TRBV29-1, the J call TRBJ2-7; 7 bases agree with TRBD1. This CDR3 spans 13 amino acids. J lost 2 bases, V lost 1 base, and 2 bases had no gene match. The germline gives CDR1 SQVTM, CDR2 ANQGSEA.

The chain has TRBV7-3 and TRBJ2-6; maybe TRBD2 (5 bases). Per germline, CDR1 SGHTA and CDR2 FQGTGA. V was shortened by 5 bases and J by 3 bases, with 11 bases between the two germline ends. This CDR3 has 15 amino acids. CDR3 residues: CASSPVGSGANVLTF. The CDR3 region has the DNA TGTGCCAGCAGCCCCGTGGGGAGTGGGGCCAACGTCCTGACTTTC.

V gene TRBV11-1 combines with J gene TRBJ1-6, with 7 bases aligning to TRBD1. The V segment lost 5 bases and the J segment 2 bases; nucleotides outside the gene matches: 9. The CDR3 covers 17 residues. Germline lookup yields CDR1 SGHAT and CDR2 FQDESV (reference sequence). This CDR3 reads CASSPLTGVTYNSPLHF. The DNA for the CDR3 is TGTGCCAGCAGCCCCTTAACAGGGGTAACCTATAATTCACCCCTCCACTTT. The variable domain in full, with the rest retrieved from reference TRBV11-1 and TRBJ1-6, is EAEVAQSPRYKITEKSQAVAFWCDPISGHATLYWYRQILGQGPELLVQFQDESVVDDSQLPKDRFSAERLKGVDSTLKIQPAELGDSAMYLCASSPLTGVTYNSPLHFGNGTRLTVT.

This clonotype came up once. The chain has TRBV19 and TRBJ1-5; maybe TRBD1 (6 bases). In germline, CDR1 is LNHDA, CDR2 SQIVND (reference sequence). This CDR3 comprises 17 residues. Trimming shortened V by 4 bases and J by 4 bases, and 20 bases separated the two germline ends. The CDR3 here is CASSTPFQGRVNQPQHF. CDR3 coding DNA: TGTGCCAGTAGTACCCCCTTTCAGGGGAGGGTGAATCAGCCCCAGCATTTT. Filled out from reference TRBV19 and TRBJ1-5, the complete variable domain reads DGGITQSPKYLFRKEGQNVTLSCEQNLNHDAMYWYRQDPGQGLRLIYYSQIVNDFQKGDIAEGYSVSREKKESFPLTVTSAQKNPTAFYLCASSTPFQGRVNQPQHFGDGTRLSIL.

This chain uses TRBV28 with TRBJ2-5, with 10 bases identical to TRBD1. The CDR3 covers 16 residues. The germline gives CDR1 MDHEN, CDR2 SYDVKM. J was trimmed by 5 bases and V by 5 bases; bases with no gene match: 11. The CDR3 protein is CASSPRDRGRRETQYF. The CDR3 DNA reads as TGTGCCAGCAGTCCTCGGGACAGGGGTAGGAGGGAGACCCAGTACTTC.

The V gene is TRBV13, the J gene TRBJ2-1, with D tentatively TRBD2 (5 bases). Germline V CDR1 and CDR2: PRHDT, FYEKMQ (reference sequence). The V end was cut by 8 bases, the J end by 7 bases, with 12 bases between. CDR3 size: 12 residues. CDR3 residues: CASALRDNEQFF. CDR3 nucleotide sequence: TGTGCCAGCGCGCTACGGGATAATGAGCAGTTCTTC.

This clonotype was seen a handful of times. The chain combines TRBV7-9 with TRBJ1-1; D is unresolved. The CDR3 totals 15 residues. V shed 0 bases and J shed 0 bases, with 8 bases lying between them. Germline V gives CDR1 SEHNR, CDR2 FQNEAQ (reference sequence). CDR3 sequence (DNA): TGTGCCAGCAGCTTAGCTTTGGGGATGAACACTGAAGCTTTCTTT. This encodes CASSLALGMNTEAFF.

The rearrangement uses TRBV24-1 and TRBJ2-1, with D maybe TRBD2 (6 bases). This CDR3 spans 19 amino acids. Germline lookup yields CDR1 KGHDR and CDR2 SFDVKD. Between the trimmed V and J ends, which lost 0 bases and 0 bases, there was a span of 17 bases. The CDR3 sequence: CATSDLGAGRGSSYNEQFF. The CDR3 DNA is TGTGCCACCAGTGATTTGGGGGCGGGTCGGGGGAGCTCCTACAATGAGCAGTTCTTC.

The rearrangement links TRBV12-3 or TRBV12-4 to TRBJ2-4; 9 bases fit TRBD2. The CDR3 is made up of 14 amino acids. J was trimmed by 11 bases and V by 5 bases; bases with no gene match: 10. The DNA of the CDR3 is TGTGCCAGCAGTCCCCAGGCGGGGGGGGGCTTTCAGTACTTC. It specifies CASSPQAGGGFQYF.

This chain uses TRBV13 with TRBJ2-7, with 13 nucleotides matching TRBD2. CDR3 length: 16 amino acids. V was pared by 10 bases and J by 5 bases, with 14 bases of the junction left unmatched. Looked up from germline, CDR1 is PRHDT and CDR2 is FYEKMQ (reference sequence). DNA for the CDR3: TGTGCCATCCCGTTAACTAGCGGGAGGGCCGTCGACGAGCAGTACTTC. Translated, it gives CAIPLTSGRAVDEQYF.

The J gene is TRBJ1-5, the V gene TRBV2; D ambiguous. The CDR3 extends over 15 amino acids. Germline V lookup: CDR1 SNHLY, CDR2 FYNNEI. Between the trimmed V and J ends, which lost 1 base and 2 bases, there was a span of 9 bases. Here the CDR3 reads CASSEDGKGNQPQHF. CDR3 bases: TGTGCCAGCAGTGAAGACGGCAAGGGCAATCAGCCCCAGCATTTT.

This clonotype was seen only a few times. The chain carries TRBV7-6 and TRBJ2-1; 12 positions match TRBD2. Germline V lookup: CDR1 SGHVS, CDR2 FNYEAQ. V lost 3 bases, J lost 5 bases, and 2 bases stayed unmatched. The CDR3 is made up of 15 amino acids. CDR3 residues: CASSLRLAGDNEQFF. CDR3 nucleotides: TGTGCCAGCAGCTTGAGACTAGCGGGAGACAATGAGCAGTTCTTC.

The gene calls are TRBV12-3 or TRBV12-4 and TRBJ2-1; TRBD1 is a possible D gene (6 bases). V was cut by 5 bases and J by 9 bases, with 20 bases left in between. The CDR3 has 15 amino acids. CDR3 DNA: TGTGCCAGCAGTCCCGGACAGAGAAAGGTCAGTGAGCAGTTCTTC. Its translation: CASSPGQRKVSEQFF.

A few counts support this clonotype. This chain joins TRBV6-4 and TRBJ2-1; D is perhaps TRBD1 (6 bases). The V gene's germline CDR1 is MRHNA and CDR2 SNTAGT. The CDR3 consists of 14 residues. V was shortened by 5 bases and J by 5 bases, with 13 bases between the two germline ends. DNA for the CDR3: TGTGCCAGCAGTAACGCCGGGACACACAATGAGCAGTTCTTC. It is translated as CASSNAGTHNEQFF.

This sequence joins TRBV29-1 and TRBJ1-1; D remains unclear. V dropped 0 bases and J dropped 8 bases, with 10 bases sitting between them. This CDR3 has 12 residues. Germline CDR1 SQVTM, CDR2 ANQGSEA. The CDR3 DNA reads as TGCAGCGTTGAAGATCGGGGTGTAGAAGCTTTCTTT. It yields the protein CSVEDRGVEAFF. Full variable domain (rest looked up from reference TRBV29-1 and TRBJ1-1): SAVISQKPSRDICQRGTSLTIQCQVDSQVTMMFWYRQQPGQSLTLIATANQGSEATYESGFVIDKFPISRPNLTFSTLTVSNMSPEDSSIYLCSVEDRGVEAFFGQGTRLTVV.

The rearrangement links TRBV12-3 or TRBV12-4 to TRBJ1-2; the D is unclear. The length of the CDR3 is 13 residues. V was cut by 2 bases and J by 4 bases, with 8 bases left in between. For the CDR3, the DNA is TGTGCCAGCAGTTTAAGTAATCTCTATGGCTACACCTTC. This encodes CASSLSNLYGYTF.

The chain employs TRBV28 and TRBJ2-7; D call uncertain. Germline CDR1 reads MDHEN; CDR2 reads SYDVKM. The CDR3 is made up of 13 amino acids. V was pared by 1 base and J by 6 bases, with 10 bases between. The CDR3 region has the DNA TGTGCCAGCAGTTTATTTACGGATGGCGAGCAGTACGTC. Translated: CASSLFTDGEQYV.

Note on this clonotype: The limits of the CDR3 on the DNA are not certain, so only TCRdb's listed CDR3 is given. The chain recombines TRBV28 with TRBJ1-2. CDR1 is MDHEN, CDR2 SYDVKM, per germline. The CDR3 is 14 residues long, counting both termini. The CDR3 spells CASSLGTGAYGYTF.

V and J are TRBV11-3 and TRBJ1-2; the D is unclear. Germline assignment: CDR1 SGHNT and CDR2 YENEEA. Trimming cost V 5 bases and J 0 bases, with 19 bases left between them. This CDR3 contains 17 residues. CDR3 coding DNA: TGTGCCAGCAGCCCGAGGACGAATCCGGTAACTAACTATGGCTACACCTTC. Its protein product is CASSPRTNPVTNYGYTF. Drawing the rest from reference TRBV11-3 and TRBJ1-2, the complete variable domain is EAGVVQSPRYKIIEKKQPVAFWCNPISGHNTLYWYLQNLGQGPELLIRYENEEAVDDSQLPKDRFSAERLKGVDSTLKIQPAELGDSAVYLCASSPRTNPVTNYGYTFGSGTRLTVV.

The genes are TRBV23-1 and TRBJ2-5; D is uncertain. TRBV23-1 is noted as an ORF with a role that remains uncertain. V was shortened by 0 bases and J by 3 bases, with 8 bases between the two germline ends. CDR3 length: 14 residues. The CDR3, as DNA: TGCGCCAGCAGTCAATCTGTCCGTGAAGAGACCCAGTACTTC. Protein: CASSQSVREETQYF.